This passage covers 15 T cell receptor beta chains from one sample sequenced in a study of T cells in Graves' hyperthyroidism and ophthalmopathy. Researchers amplified the TCR beta CDR3 regions from RNA transcripts. Initially, a first-round RT-PCR of the TCR CDR3 employed the HTBI primer set. TCRdb itself ran the multiplex PCR reads through MiXCR, one entry per CDR3 protein. The table has around 600,000 distinct CDR3 sequences, roughly 14% seen once; the top ten hold approximately 12%. The sequenced sample was blood. The receptors were gathered from a woman aged 45-59 years with Graves' ophthalmopathy.

The J gene is TRBJ1-6, the V gene TRBV28; 7 positions match TRBD1. The germline V gene encodes CDR1 MDHEN and CDR2 SYDVKM. V lost 3 bases to trimming and J lost 5 bases; unmatched junction nucleotides: 1. The CDR3 is made up of 14 amino acids. The CDR3: CASSFGTDNSPLHF. The CDR3 nucleotides read TGTGCCAGCAGTTTCGGGACAGATAATTCACCCCTCCACTTT.

The J gene is TRBJ1-2, the V gene TRBV19; tentatively, D is TRBD1 (5 bases). CDR1 and CDR2 from the germline V gene are LNHDA and SQIVND (reference sequence). Trimming pared 6 bases from V and 8 bases from J, leaving 16 bases between. The length of the CDR3 is 13 residues. The chain's CDR3 is CASSPQGKGGYTF. Written as DNA, the CDR3 is TGTGCCAGTAGCCCGCAGGGAAAAGGAGGCTACACCTTC.

The count of this clonotype is one. The rearrangement joins TRBV7-9 to TRBJ2-5, with 13 bases that match TRBD2. Trimming took 4 bases from V and 1 from J; bases not matched to a gene: 9. Germline V gene sequence: CDR1 SEHNR, CDR2 FQNEAQ (reference sequence). The CDR3 consists of 18 residues. The CDR3 spells CASSSRPLAGGPQETQYF. The CDR3 DNA reads TGTGCCAGCAGCTCGAGGCCACTAGCGGGAGGGCCCCAAGAGACCCAGTACTTC.

The CDR3 sequence: CASSIFGLAVYNEQFF. In nucleotides, the CDR3 is TGTGCCAGTAGTATTTTTGGACTAGCAGTTTACAATGAGCAGTTCTTC. The chain combines TRBV19 with TRBJ2-1, with 8 bases fitting TRBD2. CDR1 and CDR2 (germline): LNHDA, SQIVND (reference sequence). CDR3 length: 16 amino acids. V lost 3 bases, J lost 4 bases, and 8 bases stayed unmatched.

The rearrangement uses TRBV19 and TRBJ1-1; maybe TRBD1 (6 bases). Germline V gene lookup returns CDR1 LNHDA and CDR2 SQIVND (reference sequence). The CDR3 length is 14 residues. V was trimmed by 5 bases and J by 7 bases, leaving 17 bases between them. CDR3 amino acids: CASSFSWGPSEAFF. The CDR3 nucleotides are TGTGCCAGTAGTTTCTCTTGGGGGCCCAGTGAAGCTTTCTTT.

This chain connects TRBV5-1 to TRBJ2-6, with a tentative D call TRBD1 (6 bases). Trimming pared 1 base from V and 0 bases from J, leaving 11 bases between. The CDR3 length is 17 residues. The germline V gene has CDR1 SGHRS and CDR2 YFSETQ. CDR3 in amino acids: CASSLYRVSSGANVLTF. DNA of the CDR3: TGCGCCAGCAGCTTGTACAGGGTCTCCTCTGGGGCCAACGTCCTGACTTTC.

Only a few counts were recorded for this clonotype. A much larger clone is a single base away; this may be a read error. V is TRBV5-1 and J is TRBJ2-1; 12 bases match TRBD2. Germline CDR1 is SGHRS and CDR2 is YFSETQ. The CDR3 runs 15 residues. CDR3 sequence: CTSSSTSGRGYEQFF. As DNA, the CDR3 is TGCACCAGCAGCTCGACTAGCGGGAGAGGCTATGAGCAGTTCTTC.

Many counts were recorded for this clonotype. This sequence joins TRBV28 and TRBJ2-1; D is perhaps TRBD1 or TRBD2 (5 bases each). Trimming removed 1 base from V and 8 bases from J, with 18 bases in between. Germline assignment: CDR1 MDHEN and CDR2 SYDVKM. There are 16 residues in the CDR3. This CDR3 reads CASSLFPPGMGDEQFF. The CDR3 region has the DNA TGTGCCAGCAGTTTATTTCCCCCAGGGATGGGGGATGAGCAGTTCTTC.

In its sample, this clonotype was seen many times. The chain couples TRBV5-1 to TRBJ2-3; possibly TRBD1 for D (5 bases). Germline-derived CDR1 and CDR2 are SGHRS and YFSETQ. V was clipped by 4 bases and J by 5 bases, with 17 bases between them. This CDR3 has 15 amino acids. This CDR3 reads CASSNTGSVGDTQYF. CDR3 nucleotide sequence: TGCGCCAGCAGCAACACAGGCTCCGTCGGAGATACGCAGTATTTT.

In its sample, this clonotype was seen a few times. This chain joins TRBV14 and TRBJ2-5, with D possibly being TRBD2 (5 bases). The CDR3 is made up of 15 amino acids. Germline lookup yields CDR1 SGHDN and CDR2 FVKESK. V was pared by 0 bases and J by 5 bases, with 13 bases between. CDR3 loop: CASSQELRRIETQYF. The CDR3 nucleotides read TGTGCCAGCAGCCAAGAATTGAGGAGGATTGAGACCCAGTACTTC.

V and J are TRBV19 and TRBJ1-1; 7 nucleotides line up with TRBD1. With 4 bases clipped from V and 4 bases from J, the junction kept 9 bases outside the gene matches. Germline values: CDR1 LNHDA, CDR2 SQIVND (reference sequence). The CDR3 length is 15 residues. CDR3 nucleotides: TGTGCCAGTAGTACCCCACCGGACAGGACCACTGAAGCTTTCTTT. This gives the protein CASSTPPDRTTEAFF.

In this sample, this clonotype turned up many times. The chain links TRBV28 to TRBJ2-1, with 12 bases matching TRBD2. Germline trimming cut 7 bases from V and 4 bases from J; bases unmatched to any gene: 5. This CDR3 is built from 15 residues. Germline CDR1 and CDR2: MDHEN and SYDVKM. The CDR3 is CASTSLAGGYNEQFF. The DNA for the CDR3 is TGTGCCAGCACCTCCCTAGCGGGAGGGTACAATGAGCAGTTCTTC.

This clonotype has at least ten counts. One end of the junction fails to match germline, which may point to a read error. This CDR3 reads CASSPRPQGPTGELFF. CDR3 coding DNA: TGTGCTAGCAGCCCACGCCCGCAGGGGCCCACCGGGGAGCTGTTTTTT. The rearrangement links TRBV7-7 to TRBJ2-2, with D tentatively TRBD1 (6 bases). Germline loops: CDR1 SSHAT, CDR2 FNYEAQ (reference sequence). The CDR3 is 16 amino acids.

A note on this clonotype: At one boundary the junction diverges from the germline segment, which might be a read error. The rearrangement joins TRBV5-1 to TRBJ1-1; maybe TRBD1 (5 bases). The CDR3 totals 14 residues. CDR1 is SGHRS and CDR2 is YFSETQ in the germline V gene. The CDR3 sequence: CASSLGGADTEASF. In DNA, the CDR3 is TGCGCCAGCAGCTTGGGCGGTGCGGACACTGAAGCTTCCTTT.

This sequence joins TRBV28 and TRBJ2-7; TRBD2 agrees at 15 bases. CDR1 is MDHEN and CDR2 is SYDVKM in the germline V gene. This CDR3 is 16 amino acids long. Trimming cost V 2 bases and J 7 bases; bases outside gene matches: 6. CDR3 nucleotides: TGTGCCAGCAGTTTACTTGGACTAGCGGGAGGGGGAGAGCAGTACTTC. Protein: CASSLLGLAGGGEQYF.